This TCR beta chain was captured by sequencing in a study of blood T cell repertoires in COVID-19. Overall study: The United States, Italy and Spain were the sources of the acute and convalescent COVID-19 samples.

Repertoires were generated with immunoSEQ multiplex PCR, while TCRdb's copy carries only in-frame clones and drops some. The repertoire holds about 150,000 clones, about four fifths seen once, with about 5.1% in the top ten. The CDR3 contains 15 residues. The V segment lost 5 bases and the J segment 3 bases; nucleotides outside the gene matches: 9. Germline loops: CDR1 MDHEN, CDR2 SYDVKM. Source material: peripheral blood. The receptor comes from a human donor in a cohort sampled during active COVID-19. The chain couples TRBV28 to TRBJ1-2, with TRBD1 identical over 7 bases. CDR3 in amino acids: CASSPMRGGHYGYTF. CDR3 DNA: TGTGCCAGCAGTCCAATGAGAGGGGGCCACTATGGCTACACCTTC.